This is a list of T cell receptor beta chains from one sample in a study of Ad26.COV2.S vaccination and SARS-CoV-2 variants. TCRdb's table, derived via immunoSEQ multiplex PCR, lists solely in-frame clones and lacks some. The sample holds some 410,000 clones, about nine tenths seen once. Sample: peripheral blood, taken in a trial of Ad26.COV2.S vaccine versus placebo. Receptors were obtained from a person between 18 and 59 years old who received the Ad26.COV2.S COVID-19 vaccine or a placebo. Each CDR3 is given with its conserved first and last residue. Fields, in order: V gene, clone size, D gene, J gene, CDR3 DNA, CDR3 protein. D genes are given only for firm matches. Expanded clones are given a class, and other clones once, few, many or no size at all.

v_gene: TRBV19; abundance: .; d_gene: .; j_gene: TRBJ2-4; CDR3nt: TGTGCCACTGGGACGGGGTACACCTTAGCCAAAAACATTCAGTACTTC; CDR3aa: CATGTGYTLAKNIQYF
v_gene: TRBV28; abundance: .; d_gene: .; j_gene: TRBJ2-6; CDR3nt: TGTGCCAGCACTCGACTCGGTCAGGTTTTCTCACTTTCTGGGGCCAACGTCCTGACTTTC; CDR3aa: CASTRLGQVFSLSGANVLTF
v_gene: TRBV10-3; abundance: .; d_gene: .; j_gene: TRBJ2-7; CDR3nt: TGTGCCATCAGTGAGTCACCAGCCCCTATCGGATACGAGCAGTACTTC; CDR3aa: CAISESPAPIGYEQYF
v_gene: TRBV9; abundance: once; d_gene: TRBD2; j_gene: TRBJ2-1; CDR3nt: TGTGCCAGCAGCCCACGACTAGCGGGGGGCCTCGTAGGTGAGCAGTTCTTC; CDR3aa: CASSPRLAGGLVGEQFF
v_gene: TRBV6-5; abundance: .; d_gene: .; j_gene: TRBJ2-6; CDR3nt: TGTGCCAGCAGTTACTCGCCAGGGACTGGGGCCAACGTCCTGACTTTC; CDR3aa: CASSYSPGTGANVLTF
v_gene: TRBV10-3; abundance: .; d_gene: TRBD2; j_gene: TRBJ2-1; CDR3nt: TGTGCCATCAGTGAGTACATAGCGGGGGGCTACAATGAGCAGTTCTTC; CDR3aa: CAISEYIAGGYNEQFF
v_gene: TRBV9; abundance: .; d_gene: TRBD1; j_gene: TRBJ1-3; CDR3nt: TGTGCCAGCAGCGAGAGAGACAGGGTTGATTCTGGAAACACCATATATTTT; CDR3aa: CASSERDRVDSGNTIYF
v_gene: TRBV7-8; abundance: .; d_gene: .; j_gene: TRBJ1-5; CDR3nt: TGTGCCAGCAGTCAGACAGAGGGTAGCAATCAGCCCCAGCATTTT; CDR3aa: CASSQTEGSNQPQHF
v_gene: TRBV18; abundance: .; d_gene: .; j_gene: TRBJ1-2; CDR3nt: TGTGCCAGCTCACCACCAAACGAGCAGCGTAACTATGGCTACACCTTC; CDR3aa: CASSPPNEQRNYGYTF
v_gene: TRBV7-8; abundance: .; d_gene: .; j_gene: TRBJ2-3; CDR3nt: TGTGCCAGCAGCCGGGACCCTAGCGCAGATACGCAGTATTTT; CDR3aa: CASSRDPSADTQYF
v_gene: TRBV7-2; abundance: .; d_gene: TRBD1; j_gene: TRBJ2-7; CDR3nt: TGTGCCAGCAGCCTCGGGACAGGGGTTTACGAGCAGTACTTC; CDR3aa: CASSLGTGVYEQYF
v_gene: TRBV10-3; abundance: .; d_gene: .; j_gene: TRBJ2-7; CDR3nt: TGTGCCATCAGTGGCCGGGACTCCTACGAGCAGTACTTC; CDR3aa: CAISGRDSYEQYF
v_gene: TRBV28; abundance: .; d_gene: .; j_gene: TRBJ2-7; CDR3nt: TGTGCCAGCATATCGGGGGGCGCGGTCCACGAGCAGTACTTC; CDR3aa: CASISGGAVHEQYF
v_gene: TRBV5-6; abundance: .; d_gene: .; j_gene: TRBJ1-1; CDR3nt: TGTGCCAGCAGCTTGGGAGGGGGGGACACTGAAGCTTTCTTT; CDR3aa: CASSLGGGDTEAFF
v_gene: TRBV24-1; abundance: once; d_gene: TRBD1; j_gene: TRBJ2-1; CDR3nt: TGTGCCACCAGTGATTCAGGGACAGGGGATTTTTACAATGAGCAGTTCTTC; CDR3aa: CATSDSGTGDFYNEQFF
v_gene: TRBV4-3; abundance: .; d_gene: .; j_gene: TRBJ2-2; CDR3nt: TGCGCCAGCAGCCCCGTCGGAGGCACGAACACCGGGGAGCTGTTTTTT; CDR3aa: CASSPVGGTNTGELFF
v_gene: TRBV19; abundance: once; d_gene: .; j_gene: TRBJ2-2; CDR3nt: TGTGCCAGTTCGTCCCGGACGTCAGGGTGGGACACCGGGGAGCTGTTTTTT; CDR3aa: CASSSRTSGWDTGELFF
v_gene: TRBV7-2; abundance: .; d_gene: TRBD2; j_gene: TRBJ2-5; CDR3nt: TGTGCCAGCAGCTTGGGGGCGGGGGGCCCCAGAGAGACCCAGTACTTC; CDR3aa: CASSLGAGGPRETQYF
v_gene: TRBV12-5; abundance: .; d_gene: TRBD2; j_gene: TRBJ2-7; CDR3nt: TGTGCTAGTGGCCCGACTAGCGGGGGGATCTACGAGCAGTACTTC; CDR3aa: CASGPTSGGIYEQYF
v_gene: TRBV10-3; abundance: .; d_gene: TRBD1; j_gene: TRBJ2-3; CDR3nt: TGTGCCATCAGGCGACAGGGTGGCGCAGATACGCAGTATTTT; CDR3aa: CAIRRQGGADTQYF
v_gene: TRBV4-3; abundance: .; d_gene: TRBD1; j_gene: TRBJ2-2; CDR3nt: TGCGCCAGCAGCCAAGATTCGAATACAGGGGACGGGGAGCTGTTTTTT; CDR3aa: CASSQDSNTGDGELFF
v_gene: TRBV5-6; abundance: .; d_gene: .; j_gene: TRBJ1-4; CDR3nt: TGTGCCAGCAGCTCCACCGGACAGCGTAATGAAAAACTGTTTTTT; CDR3aa: CASSSTGQRNEKLFF
v_gene: TRBV6-5; abundance: .; d_gene: .; j_gene: TRBJ2-1; CDR3nt: TGTGCCAGCAGTTACGATGGGTACAATGAGCAGTTCTTC; CDR3aa: CASSYDGYNEQFF
v_gene: TRBV11-2; abundance: .; d_gene: TRBD2; j_gene: TRBJ2-1; CDR3nt: TGTGCCAGCAGCTTATCGCGGGGGGGCTACAATGAGCAGTTCTTC; CDR3aa: CASSLSRGGYNEQFF
v_gene: TRBV28; abundance: once; d_gene: TRBD2; j_gene: TRBJ2-1; CDR3nt: TGTGCCAGCAGTTTCTTAGCGGGGGGCTACAATGAGCAGTTCTTC; CDR3aa: CASSFLAGGYNEQFF
v_gene: TRBV18; abundance: .; d_gene: .; j_gene: TRBJ1-1; CDR3nt: TGTGCCAGCTCACCGAGAAGGGATGAAGCTTTCTTT; CDR3aa: CASSPRRDEAFF
v_gene: TRBV7-2; abundance: .; d_gene: .; j_gene: TRBJ2-1; CDR3nt: TGTGCCAGCCACGGGACGGTTCTGTTGAGTGAGCAGTTCTTC; CDR3aa: CASHGTVLLSEQFF
v_gene: TRBV12-3/TRBV12-4; abundance: .; d_gene: .; j_gene: TRBJ1-2; CDR3nt: TGTGCCAGCAGTTTAGGGCAGTTCAATGGCTACACCTTC; CDR3aa: CASSLGQFNGYTF
v_gene: TRBV2; abundance: .; d_gene: TRBD1; j_gene: TRBJ2-7; CDR3nt: TGTGCCAGCAGAGTGGGACAGCTCTACGAGCAGTACTTC; CDR3aa: CASRVGQLYEQYF
v_gene: TRBV3-1/TRBV3-2; abundance: .; d_gene: .; j_gene: TRBJ2-3; CDR3nt: TGTGCCAGCAGCCAAGTTCTGGGGACCTTACCCCCGGTAAATACGCAGTATTTT; CDR3aa: CASSQVLGTLPPVNTQYF
v_gene: TRBV11-2; abundance: .; d_gene: .; j_gene: TRBJ2-7; CDR3nt: TGTGCCAGCAGTCACGGACAGCAAAAAATTTACGAGCAGTACTTC; CDR3aa: CASSHGQQKIYEQYF
v_gene: TRBV18; abundance: many; d_gene: .; j_gene: TRBJ1-5; CDR3nt: TGTGCCAGCTCACCGGGGGGGGCGGGCAATCAGCCCCAGCATTTT; CDR3aa: CASSPGGAGNQPQHF
v_gene: TRBV27; abundance: .; d_gene: .; j_gene: TRBJ2-7; CDR3nt: TGTGCCAGCAGTCCGACGACAGCCCCCTACGAGCAGTACTTC; CDR3aa: CASSPTTAPYEQYF
v_gene: TRBV30; abundance: .; d_gene: .; j_gene: TRBJ1-5; CDR3nt: TGTGCCTGGAGCATAAGGGGCAATCAGCCCCAGCATTTT; CDR3aa: CAWSIRGNQPQHF
v_gene: TRBV6-2/TRBV6-3; abundance: .; d_gene: TRBD1; j_gene: TRBJ1-1; CDR3nt: TGTGCCAGCAGTTGGACAGGGATGAACACTGAAGCTTTCTTT; CDR3aa: CASSWTGMNTEAFF
v_gene: TRBV6-2/TRBV6-3; abundance: .; d_gene: TRBD2; j_gene: TRBJ2-3; CDR3nt: TGTGCCAGCAGTTCGTTGACTAGCGGGGGAGGCACAGATACGCAGTATTTT; CDR3aa: CASSSLTSGGGTDTQYF
v_gene: TRBV7-2; abundance: once; d_gene: .; j_gene: TRBJ1-3; CDR3nt: TGTGCCAGCAGCTTAAACAGGCTCTCGGACACCATATATTTT; CDR3aa: CASSLNRLSDTIYF
v_gene: TRBV4-1; abundance: once; d_gene: TRBD2; j_gene: TRBJ2-1; CDR3nt: TGCGCCAGCAGCTCGGGACTAGCGGGGGACTTCAATGAGCAGTTCTTC; CDR3aa: CASSSGLAGDFNEQFF
v_gene: TRBV7-9; abundance: .; d_gene: .; j_gene: TRBJ1-2; CDR3nt: TGTGCCAGCACCCCTGATTACGAGGGGACATACCGCGGCTACACCTTC; CDR3aa: CASTPDYEGTYRGYTF
v_gene: TRBV7-6; abundance: .; d_gene: .; j_gene: TRBJ1-5; CDR3nt: TGTGCCAGCAGCCCCATCGGAGATCAGCCCCAGCATTTT; CDR3aa: CASSPIGDQPQHF
v_gene: TRBV6-1; abundance: .; d_gene: .; j_gene: TRBJ1-1; CDR3nt: TGTGCCAGCAGTGAATCGGACACGTACACTGAAGCTTTCTTT; CDR3aa: CASSESDTYTEAFF
v_gene: TRBV10-3; abundance: .; d_gene: .; j_gene: TRBJ2-1; CDR3nt: TGTGCCATCAGTGACCTCCCGGGGAATGAGCAGTTCTTC; CDR3aa: CAISDLPGNEQFF
v_gene: TRBV27; abundance: .; d_gene: .; j_gene: TRBJ1-1; CDR3nt: TGTGCCAGCAGTCCCCTCGACAGGCTGAACACTGAAGCTTTCTTT; CDR3aa: CASSPLDRLNTEAFF
v_gene: TRBV7-2; abundance: .; d_gene: TRBD2; j_gene: TRBJ2-3; CDR3nt: TGTGCCAGCAGCTTAGGGGCTAGCGGGGGATTAAGGGATACGCAGTATTTT; CDR3aa: CASSLGASGGLRDTQYF
v_gene: TRBV27; abundance: .; d_gene: TRBD1; j_gene: TRBJ1-5; CDR3nt: TGTGCCAGCAGTTCAACCACAGGGGGCGCAAAGCAGCCCCAGCATTTT; CDR3aa: CASSSTTGGAKQPQHF
v_gene: TRBV5-1; abundance: .; d_gene: TRBD1; j_gene: TRBJ1-4; CDR3nt: TGCGCCAGCAGCCCGGGGGGACAGGGGTCTGAAAAACTGTTTTTT; CDR3aa: CASSPGGQGSEKLFF
v_gene: TRBV19; abundance: .; d_gene: .; j_gene: TRBJ2-3; CDR3nt: TGTGCCAGTAGTATCTCCGTAGTTGGGGGTACGCAGTATTTT; CDR3aa: CASSISVVGGTQYF
v_gene: TRBV7-2; abundance: .; d_gene: .; j_gene: TRBJ2-3; CDR3nt: TGTGCCAGCAGCTTACGACACGGGGCTAGCACAGATACGCAGTATTTT; CDR3aa: CASSLRHGASTDTQYF